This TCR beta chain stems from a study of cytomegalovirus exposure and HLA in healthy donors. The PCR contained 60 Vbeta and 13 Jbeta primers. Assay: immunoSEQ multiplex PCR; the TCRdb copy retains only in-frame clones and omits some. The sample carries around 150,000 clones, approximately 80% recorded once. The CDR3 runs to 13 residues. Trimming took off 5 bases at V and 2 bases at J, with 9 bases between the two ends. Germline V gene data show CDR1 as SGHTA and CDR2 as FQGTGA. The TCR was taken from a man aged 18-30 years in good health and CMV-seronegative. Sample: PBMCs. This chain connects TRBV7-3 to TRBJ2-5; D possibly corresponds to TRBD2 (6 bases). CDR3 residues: CASSIGGQETQYF. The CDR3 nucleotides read TGTGCCAGCAGCATTGGGGGGCAAGAGACCCAGTACTTC.